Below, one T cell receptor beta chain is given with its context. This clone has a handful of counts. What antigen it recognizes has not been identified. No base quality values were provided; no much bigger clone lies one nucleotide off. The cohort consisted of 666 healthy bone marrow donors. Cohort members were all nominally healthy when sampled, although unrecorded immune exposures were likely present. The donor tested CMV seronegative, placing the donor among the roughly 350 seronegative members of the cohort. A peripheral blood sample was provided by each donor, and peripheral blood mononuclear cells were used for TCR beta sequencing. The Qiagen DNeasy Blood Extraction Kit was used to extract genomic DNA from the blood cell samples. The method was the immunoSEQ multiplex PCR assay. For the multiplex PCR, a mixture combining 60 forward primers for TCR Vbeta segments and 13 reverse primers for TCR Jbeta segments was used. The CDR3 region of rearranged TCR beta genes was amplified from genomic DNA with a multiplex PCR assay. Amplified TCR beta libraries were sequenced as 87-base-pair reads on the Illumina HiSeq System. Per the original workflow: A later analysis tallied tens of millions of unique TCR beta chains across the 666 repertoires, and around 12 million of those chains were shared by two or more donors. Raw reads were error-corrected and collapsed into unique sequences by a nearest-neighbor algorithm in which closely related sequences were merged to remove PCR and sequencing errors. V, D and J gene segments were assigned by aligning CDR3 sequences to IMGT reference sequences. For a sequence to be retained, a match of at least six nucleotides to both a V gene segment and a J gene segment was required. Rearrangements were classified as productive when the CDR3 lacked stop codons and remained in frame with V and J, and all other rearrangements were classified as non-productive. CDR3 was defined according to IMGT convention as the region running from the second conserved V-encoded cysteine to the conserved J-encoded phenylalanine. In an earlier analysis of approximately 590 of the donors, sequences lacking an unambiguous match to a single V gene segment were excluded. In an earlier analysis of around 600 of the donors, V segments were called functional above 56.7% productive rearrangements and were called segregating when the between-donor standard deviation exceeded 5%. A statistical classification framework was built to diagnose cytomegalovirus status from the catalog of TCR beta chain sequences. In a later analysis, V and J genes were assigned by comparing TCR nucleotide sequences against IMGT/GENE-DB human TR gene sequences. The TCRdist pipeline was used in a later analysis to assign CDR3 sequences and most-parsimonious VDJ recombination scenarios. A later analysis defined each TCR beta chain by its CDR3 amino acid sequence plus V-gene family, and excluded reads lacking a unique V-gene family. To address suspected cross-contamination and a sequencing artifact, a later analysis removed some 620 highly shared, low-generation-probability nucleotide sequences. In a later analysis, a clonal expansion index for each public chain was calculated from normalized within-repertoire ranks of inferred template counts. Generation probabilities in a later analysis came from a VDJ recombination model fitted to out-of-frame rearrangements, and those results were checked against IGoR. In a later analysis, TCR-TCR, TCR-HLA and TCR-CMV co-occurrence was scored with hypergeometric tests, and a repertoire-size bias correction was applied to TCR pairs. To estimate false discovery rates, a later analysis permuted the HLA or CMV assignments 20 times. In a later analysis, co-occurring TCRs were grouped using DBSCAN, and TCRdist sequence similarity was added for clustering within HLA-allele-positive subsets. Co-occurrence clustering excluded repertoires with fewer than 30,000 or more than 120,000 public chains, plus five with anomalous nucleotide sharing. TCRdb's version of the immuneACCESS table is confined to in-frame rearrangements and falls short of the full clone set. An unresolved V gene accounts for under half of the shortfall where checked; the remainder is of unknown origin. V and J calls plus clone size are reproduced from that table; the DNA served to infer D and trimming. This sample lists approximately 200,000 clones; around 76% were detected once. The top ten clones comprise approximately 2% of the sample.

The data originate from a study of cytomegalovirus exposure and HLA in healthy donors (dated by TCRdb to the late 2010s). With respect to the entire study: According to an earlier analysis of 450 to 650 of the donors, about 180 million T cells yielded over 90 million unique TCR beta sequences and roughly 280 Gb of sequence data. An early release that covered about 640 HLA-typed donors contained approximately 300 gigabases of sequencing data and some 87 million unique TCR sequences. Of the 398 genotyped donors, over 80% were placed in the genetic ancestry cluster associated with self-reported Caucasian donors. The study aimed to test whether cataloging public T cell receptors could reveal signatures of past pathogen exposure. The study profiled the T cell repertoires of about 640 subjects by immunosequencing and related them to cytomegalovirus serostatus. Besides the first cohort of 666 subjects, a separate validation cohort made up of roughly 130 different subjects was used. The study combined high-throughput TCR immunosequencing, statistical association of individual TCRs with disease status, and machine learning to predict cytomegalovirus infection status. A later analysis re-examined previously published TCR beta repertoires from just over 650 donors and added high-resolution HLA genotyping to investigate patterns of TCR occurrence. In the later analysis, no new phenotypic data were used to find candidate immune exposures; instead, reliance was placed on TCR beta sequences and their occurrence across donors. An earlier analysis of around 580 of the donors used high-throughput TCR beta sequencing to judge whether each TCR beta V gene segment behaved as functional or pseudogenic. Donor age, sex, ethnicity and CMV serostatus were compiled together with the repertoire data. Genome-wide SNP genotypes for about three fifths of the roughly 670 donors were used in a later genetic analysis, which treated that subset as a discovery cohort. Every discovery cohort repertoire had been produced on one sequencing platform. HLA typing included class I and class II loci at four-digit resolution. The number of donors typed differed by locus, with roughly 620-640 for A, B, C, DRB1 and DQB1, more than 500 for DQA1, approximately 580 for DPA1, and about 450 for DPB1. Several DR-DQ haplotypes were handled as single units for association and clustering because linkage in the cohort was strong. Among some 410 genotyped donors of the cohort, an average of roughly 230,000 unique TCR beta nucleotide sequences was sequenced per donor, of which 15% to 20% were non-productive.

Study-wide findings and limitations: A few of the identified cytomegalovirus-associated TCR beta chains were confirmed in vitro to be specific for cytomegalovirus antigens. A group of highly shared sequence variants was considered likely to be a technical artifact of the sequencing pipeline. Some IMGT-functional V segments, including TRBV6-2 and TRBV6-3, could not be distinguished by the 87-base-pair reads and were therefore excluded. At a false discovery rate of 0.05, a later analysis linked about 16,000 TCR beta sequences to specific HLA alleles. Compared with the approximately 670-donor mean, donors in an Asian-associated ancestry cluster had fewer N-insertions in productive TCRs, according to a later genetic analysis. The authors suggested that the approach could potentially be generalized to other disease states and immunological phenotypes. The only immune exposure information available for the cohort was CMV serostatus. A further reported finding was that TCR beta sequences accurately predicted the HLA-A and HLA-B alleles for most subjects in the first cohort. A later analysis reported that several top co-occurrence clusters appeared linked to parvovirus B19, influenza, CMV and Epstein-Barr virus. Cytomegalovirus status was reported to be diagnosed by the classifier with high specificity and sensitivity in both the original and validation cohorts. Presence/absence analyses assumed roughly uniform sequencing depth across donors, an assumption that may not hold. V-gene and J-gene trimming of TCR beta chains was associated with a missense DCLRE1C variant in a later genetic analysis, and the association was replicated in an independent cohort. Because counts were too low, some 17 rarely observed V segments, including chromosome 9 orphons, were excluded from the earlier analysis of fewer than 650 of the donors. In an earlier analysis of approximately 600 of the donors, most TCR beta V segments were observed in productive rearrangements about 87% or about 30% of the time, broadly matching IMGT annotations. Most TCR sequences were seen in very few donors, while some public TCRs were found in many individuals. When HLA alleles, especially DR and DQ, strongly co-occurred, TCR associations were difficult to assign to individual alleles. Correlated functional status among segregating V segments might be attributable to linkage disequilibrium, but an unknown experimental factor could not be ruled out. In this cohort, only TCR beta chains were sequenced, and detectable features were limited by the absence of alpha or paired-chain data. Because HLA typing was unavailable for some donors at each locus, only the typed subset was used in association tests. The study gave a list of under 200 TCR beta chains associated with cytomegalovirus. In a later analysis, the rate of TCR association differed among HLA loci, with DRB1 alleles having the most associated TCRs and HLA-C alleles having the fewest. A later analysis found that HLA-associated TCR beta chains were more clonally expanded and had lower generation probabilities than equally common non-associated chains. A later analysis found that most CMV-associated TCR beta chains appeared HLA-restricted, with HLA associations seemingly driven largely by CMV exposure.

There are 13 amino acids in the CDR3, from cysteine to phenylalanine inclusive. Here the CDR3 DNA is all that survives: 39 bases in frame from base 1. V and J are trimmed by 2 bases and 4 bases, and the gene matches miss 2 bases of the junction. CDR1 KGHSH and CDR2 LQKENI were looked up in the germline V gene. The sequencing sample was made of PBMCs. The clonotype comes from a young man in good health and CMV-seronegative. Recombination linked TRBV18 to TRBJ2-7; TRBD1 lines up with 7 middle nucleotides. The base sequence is TGTGCCAGCTCACCAGACAGGGCGTACGAGCAGTACTTC. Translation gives CASSPDRAYEQYF.